Following are 17 T cell receptor beta chains from one sample sequenced in a study of CD8 T cells in ankylosing spondylitis. What these receptors recognize is not known. Study-wide results and limits: Roughly eight highly homologous variants formed a TCR beta motif that appeared characteristic of ankylosing spondylitis blood.

Via MiXCR, TCRdb re-called the 5' RACE reads, giving one row per CDR3 protein. The sample includes about 460,000 distinct CDR3 sequences, approximately 5% of them seen just once. The specimen sequenced was blood, either unsorted or a sorted T cell fraction (not recorded which). These TCRs come from a male donor with ankylosing spondylitis.

There are many counts of this clonotype. The chain recombines TRBV20-1 with TRBJ1-2; unclear D gene. This CDR3 has 14 amino acids. Germline assignment: CDR1 DFQATT and CDR2 SNEGSKA (reference sequence). Deletions cut 0 bases from V and 1 base from J, with 9 bases between. Here the CDR3 reads CSARDFVLNYGYTF. Written as DNA, the CDR3 is TGCAGTGCTAGAGATTTTGTCCTTAACTATGGCTACACCTTC.

This clonotype was seen many times. V usage is TRBV5-1 and J usage is TRBJ2-7; TRBD2 matches at 7 bases. Germline V CDR1 and CDR2: SGHRS, YFSETQ. The V and J ends lost 3 bases and 2 bases, in that order; junction bases with no gene match: 8. This CDR3 spans 15 amino acids. For the CDR3, the DNA is TGCGCCAGCAGCTACTCCACTAGCGCGACCTACGAGCAGTACTTC. This gives the protein CASSYSTSATYEQYF.

In this sample, this clonotype turned up many times. The chain is built from TRBV6-1 and TRBJ1-4, with no clear D. The CDR3 spans 15 residues. Per germline, CDR1 MNHNS and CDR2 SASEGT. The V end was cut by 5 bases, the J end by 7 bases, with 17 bases between. CDR3 in DNA: TGTGCCAGCAGTCTCGGACGGTTGGGTGGTGAAAAACTGTTTTTT. Its protein product is CASSLGRLGGEKLFF.

In this sample, this clonotype turned up many times. The CDR3 sequence: CASRGPRDEQFF. CDR3 bases: TGCGCCAGCCGGGGGCCTAGGGATGAGCAGTTCTTC. The chain is built from TRBV5-1 and TRBJ2-1; possibly TRBD1 or TRBD2 for D (6 bases each). This CDR3 comprises 12 residues. Germline V gene sequence: CDR1 SGHRS, CDR2 YFSETQ. V was cut by 7 bases and J by 8 bases, with 13 bases left in between.

This clonotype came up many times. The chain couples TRBV9 to TRBJ1-2; D unclear. The germline V gene encodes CDR1 SGDLS and CDR2 YYNGEE. The CDR3 has 13 amino acids. Trimming stripped 4 bases from V and 8 bases from J, with 15 bases between. DNA for the CDR3: TGTGCCAGCAGCCCGCGTGAAGGAAGCGGCTACACCTTC. This encodes CASSPREGSGYTF.

This clonotype was found a few times. CDR3 loop: CASSPARGQSYNSPLHF. DNA of the CDR3: TGTGCCAGCAGCCCAGCCCGGGGGCAGTCCTATAATTCACCCCTCCACTTT. The chain carries TRBV7-6 and TRBJ1-6, with a possible D match to TRBD1 (6 bases). Trimming cost V 5 bases and J 1 base, with 15 bases left between them. CDR1 is SGHVS and CDR2 is FNYEAQ in the germline V gene. The CDR3 is made up of 17 amino acids.

This clonotype was seen many times. CDR3 coding DNA: TGCAGCGTTGATACGTTCACTGAAGCTTTCTTT. Translated, it gives CSVDTFTEAFF. J is TRBJ1-1 and V is TRBV29-1; D is ambiguous. V lost 3 bases and J lost 4, with 6 bases in between. Germline V gives CDR1 SQVTM, CDR2 ANQGSEA. The CDR3 consists of 11 residues.

This clonotype was seen repeatedly, ten times or more. This sequence joins TRBV5-1 and TRBJ1-4; D is uncertain. Trimming cost V 5 bases and J 2 bases, with 7 bases left between them. Germline V CDR1 and CDR2: SGHRS, YFSETQ. This CDR3 is built from 13 residues. CDR3 loop: CASRVGTNEKLFF. CDR3 DNA: TGCGCCAGCAGGGTCGGGACTAATGAAAAACTGTTTTTT. The variable domain in full, completed from reference TRBV5-1 and TRBJ1-4, reads KAGVTQTPRYLIKTRGQQVTLSCSPISGHRSVSWYQQTPGQGLQFLFEYFSETQRNKGNFPGRFSGRQFSNSRSEMNVSTLELGDSALYLCASRVGTNEKLFFGSGTQLSVL.

This clonotype was counted at least ten times. V and J are TRBV20-1 and TRBJ1-6; D is undetermined. CDR3 length: 13 amino acids. With 1 base removed from V and 5 bases from J, the gap between germline ends came to 6 bases. The germline gives CDR1 DFQATT, CDR2 SNEGSKA (reference sequence). CDR3 sequence reads: CSARGQNNSPLHF. The DNA of the CDR3 is TGCAGTGCTAGAGGTCAGAATAATTCACCCCTCCACTTT.

This clonotype was observed at least ten times. V and J are TRBV7-9 and TRBJ2-3; D is unclear. In germline, CDR1 is SEHNR, CDR2 FQNEAQ (reference sequence). The CDR3 is made up of 13 amino acids. V dropped 1 base and J dropped 4 bases, with 6 bases sitting between them. The CDR3 loop reads CASSLGYADTQYF. CDR3 in DNA: TGTGCCAGCAGCTTAGGGTACGCAGATACGCAGTATTTT.

This clonotype showed up many times. V gene TRBV12-3 or TRBV12-4 combines with J gene TRBJ1-2; possible D gene TRBD1, 6 bases. V lost 7 bases to trimming and J lost 6 bases, with 12 bases between them. The CDR3 extends over 12 amino acids. The CDR3 spells CASTYRVDGYTF. In DNA, the CDR3 is TGTGCCAGCACCTACAGGGTAGATGGCTACACCTTC.

The sample holds a few counts of this clonotype. A much larger clone differs by one base, so this may be a read error. J is TRBJ1-1 and V is TRBV12-3 or TRBV12-4, with D uncertain. The V end lost 2 bases, the J end lost 1 base, and 5 bases lay between the germline ends. CDR3 length: 13 residues. CDR3 amino acids: CASSLFENTEAFF. The CDR3 coding sequence is TGTGCCAGCAGTTTATTTGAGAACACTGAAGCTTTCTTT.

This clonotype was detected many times. The chain couples TRBV5-1 to TRBJ1-2; D gene unclear. Trimming took off 0 bases at V and 8 bases at J, with 11 bases between the two ends. This CDR3 is built from 13 residues. In germline, CDR1 is SGHRS, CDR2 YFSETQ. The CDR3 region has the DNA TGCGCCAGCAGCTTGGCACAGCTTGGAGGCTACACCTTC. Protein: CASSLAQLGGYTF.

This clonotype was found many times. The chain uses TRBV6-1 and TRBJ1-1, with 8 bases that match TRBD1. This CDR3 has 14 residues. V shed 5 bases, J shed 5 bases, and the junction held 7 bases outside the gene matches. Germline CDR1 MNHNS, CDR2 SASEGT. The DNA of the CDR3 is TGTGCCAGCAGTCAACTACAGGGGGAGACTGAAGCTTTCTTT. Protein product: CASSQLQGETEAFF.

This chain joins TRBV7-2 and TRBJ2-5; D unclear. From germline, CDR1 is SGHTA and CDR2 FQGNSA. The V end was cut by 1 base, the J end by 10 bases, with 7 bases between. This CDR3 spans 11 amino acids. CDR3 nucleotide sequence: TGTGCCAGCAGCTTAGGTGGAGACCAGTACTTC. Its translation: CASSLGGDQYF.

This clonotype was detected many times. This sequence joins TRBV4-3 and TRBJ2-7; tentative D call: TRBD2 (6 bases). The CDR3 spans 14 residues. The germline gives CDR1 LGHNA, CDR2 YSLEER. V lost 4 bases and J 3 bases, leaving 13 bases between the germline ends. In nucleotides, the CDR3 is TGCGCCAGCAGCCTGGGACGGGGGAACTACGAGCAGTACTTC. It specifies CASSLGRGNYEQYF.

This clonotype was observed at least ten times. The chain carries TRBV5-1 and TRBJ2-5, with 8 bases fitting TRBD2. The CDR3 has 16 amino acids. Germline-derived CDR1 and CDR2 are SGHRS and YFSETQ. V was clipped by 2 bases and J by 0 bases; unmatched bases: 6. CDR3 coding DNA: TGCGCCAGCAGCTTCGGACTAGCTCGGTACCAAGAGACCCAGTACTTC. Translating it yields CASSFGLARYQETQYF.